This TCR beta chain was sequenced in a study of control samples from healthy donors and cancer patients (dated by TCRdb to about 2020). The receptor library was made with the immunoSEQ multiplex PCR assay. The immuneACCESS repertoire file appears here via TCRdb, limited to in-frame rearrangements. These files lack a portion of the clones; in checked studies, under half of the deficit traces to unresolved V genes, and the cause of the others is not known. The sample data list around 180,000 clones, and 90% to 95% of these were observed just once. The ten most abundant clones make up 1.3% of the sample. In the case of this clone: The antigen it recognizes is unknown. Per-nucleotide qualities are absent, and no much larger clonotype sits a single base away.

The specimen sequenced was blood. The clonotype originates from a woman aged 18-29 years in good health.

The CDR3 is CASSQAVKAAKGTEAFF. In nucleotides, the sequence is TGTGCCAGCAGCCAAGCCGTTAAGGCAGCGAAGGGCACTGAAGCTTTCTTT. The rearranged chain carries TRBV14 and TRBJ1-1; the D gene assignment is ambiguous. The CDR3 measures 17 amino acids from cysteine to phenylalanine. Only the CDR3 portion is preserved as DNA: 51 bases, with reading frame beginning at the first base. Reading the germline V gene gives CDR1 SGHDN and CDR2 FVKESK. V loses 1 base of germline sequence and J loses 4 bases, and the interval between the two ends is 19 bases.